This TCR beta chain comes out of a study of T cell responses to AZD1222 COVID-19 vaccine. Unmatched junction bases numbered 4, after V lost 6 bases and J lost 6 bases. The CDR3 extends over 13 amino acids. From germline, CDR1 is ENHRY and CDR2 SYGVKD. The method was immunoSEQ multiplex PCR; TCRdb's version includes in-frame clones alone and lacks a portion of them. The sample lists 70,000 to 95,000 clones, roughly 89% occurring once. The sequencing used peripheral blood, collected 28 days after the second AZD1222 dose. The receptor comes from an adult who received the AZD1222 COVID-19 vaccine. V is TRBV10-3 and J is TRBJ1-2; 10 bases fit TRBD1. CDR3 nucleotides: TGTGCCATCAGCGGGACAGGGGATAATGGCTACACCTTC. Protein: CAISGTGDNGYTF.